This T cell receptor (beta chain) was captured in a study of T cells after yellow fever vaccination. Germline CDR1 reads DFQATT; CDR2 reads SNEGSKA (reference sequence). The CDR3 is made up of 14 amino acids. V lost 0 bases and J 2 bases, leaving 8 bases between the germline ends. TCRdb reprocessed the 5' RACE reads with MiXCR, giving one entry per CDR3 protein. The table has some 320,000 distinct CDR3 sequences, 4.1% seen once. Study-wide points: Contaminants from the bulk population, in the form of abundant clonotypes, could be found in FACS-sorted repertoires.

This clonotype was seen more than once but under ten times. What it recognizes is unknown. The receptor was derived from a man aged 18 to 35 who received the YFV17D yellow fever vaccine. Material: PBMCs, obtained 5 days after the yellow fever booster vaccination. The chain carries TRBV20-1 and TRBJ2-1, with D possibly being TRBD1 or TRBD2 (5 bases each). CDR3 protein: CSARDTGPYNEQFF. The CDR3 nucleotides are TGCAGTGCTAGAGATACGGGGCCCTACAATGAGCAGTTCTTC.